Below, 25 T cell receptor beta chains from the same sample are listed, as sequenced in a study of neurological immune-mediated disorders. TCRdb re-analysed the 5' RACE reads in MiXCR, keeping a single row per CDR3 protein. This table holds roughly 49,000 distinct CDR3 sequences, around 14% found once. Time point defined: longitudinal time-point 2. Sequencing was carried out using PBMCs. Receptor source: a male donor with HTLV-1-associated myelopathy (HAM/TSP).

This clonotype showed up many times. The J gene is TRBJ2-3, the V gene TRBV7-9; TRBD2 agrees at 9 bases. Germline lookup yields CDR1 SEHNR and CDR2 FQNEAQ (reference sequence). Unmatched junction bases numbered 4, after V lost 5 bases and J lost 1 base. The CDR3 covers 15 residues. The CDR3 reads CASSQGLAGTDTQYF. CDR3 DNA: TGTGCCAGCAGCCAGGGACTAGCTGGCACAGATACGCAGTATTTT.

There are many counts of this clonotype. J is TRBJ2-1 and V is TRBV5-1; D may be TRBD1 (6 bases). The CDR3 runs 14 residues. In germline, CDR1 is SGHRS, CDR2 YFSETQ. The V gene lost 4 bases and the J gene lost 6 bases, with 14 bases spanning the gap. In nucleotides, the CDR3 is TGCGCCAGCAGCCGGGACATGTCGTCCAATGAGCAGTTCTTC. Protein sequence: CASSRDMSSNEQFF.

This clonotype has at least ten counts. The chain recombines TRBV7-2 with TRBJ2-6; D is perhaps TRBD1 or TRBD2 (5 bases each). V lost 1 base to trimming and J lost 0 bases, with 7 bases between them. Germline values: CDR1 SGHTA, CDR2 FQGNSA. The CDR3 runs to 16 residues. The CDR3 DNA reads TGTGCCAGCAGCTTAGTAGGGACCTCTGGGGCCAACGTCCTGACTTTC. Translated: CASSLVGTSGANVLTF.

This clonotype was seen repeatedly, ten times or more. The V and J genes are TRBV10-3 and TRBJ2-7, with D maybe TRBD1 (6 bases). This CDR3 is 14 amino acids long. CDR1 is ENHRY and CDR2 is SYGVKD in the germline V gene. V shed 5 bases and J shed 4 bases, with 15 bases lying between them. CDR3 nucleotide sequence: TGTGCCATCAGTTCCCATGACAGGAAGTACGAGCAGTACTTC. It yields the protein CAISSHDRKYEQYF.

This chain uses TRBV7-6 with TRBJ2-1; 8 positions agree with TRBD2. The CDR3 covers 16 residues. Germline V CDR1 and CDR2: SGHVS, FNYEAQ. Trimming took 1 base from V and 0 from J; bases not matched to a gene: 2. The CDR3 nucleotides read TGTGCCAGCAGCTTAGAAGGGACTAGCTCCTACAATGAGCAGTTCTTC. Amino acids: CASSLEGTSSYNEQFF.

The rearrangement joins TRBV3-1 to TRBJ2-5; 8 bases agree with TRBD2. This CDR3 comprises 15 residues. Germline CDR1 and CDR2: LGHDT and YNNKEL (reference sequence). J lost 4 bases, V lost 4 bases, and 8 bases had no gene match. The CDR3 nucleotides read TGTGCCAGCAGCCGGGGACTAGTCGGTGGAGAGACCCAGTACTTC. Its translation is CASSRGLVGGETQYF.

There are many counts of this clonotype. J is TRBJ2-7 and V is TRBV20-1; D ambiguous. The CDR3 contains 13 residues. Germline CDR1 reads DFQATT; CDR2 reads SNEGSKA (reference sequence). The V and J ends lost 7 bases and 3 bases respectively, with 16 bases between them. DNA for the CDR3: TGCAGTGGCTGGAGTCAGGTTGGCTACGAGCAGTACTTC. Its protein is CSGWSQVGYEQYF.

This clonotype was seen at least ten times. V usage is TRBV20-1 and J usage is TRBJ1-1, with D tentatively TRBD1 (5 bases). Germline CDR1 and CDR2: DFQATT and SNEGSKA (reference sequence). The CDR3 has 15 amino acids. Trimming removed 1 base at V and 0 bases at J, with 12 bases between. CDR3 coding DNA: TGCAGTGCTAGAGTGGCAGGGAATTTGAACACTGAAGCTTTCTTT. Translation: CSARVAGNLNTEAFF.

This clonotype was seen many times. The rearrangement links TRBV4-3 to TRBJ1-6; D ambiguous. Germline V gene data show CDR1 as LGHNA and CDR2 as YSLEER. Trimming stripped 1 base from V and 7 bases from J, with 8 bases between. This CDR3 has 14 amino acids. CDR3 DNA sequence: TGCGCCAGCAGCCAAGGGGGTGTGAATTCACCCCTCCACTTT. This encodes CASSQGGVNSPLHF.

This clonotype was seen repeatedly, ten times or more. V gene TRBV21-1 combines with J gene TRBJ2-7; TRBD2, the table's D call, was not compared with the DNA. TRBV21-1 corresponds to a pseudogene. The CDR3 consists of 16 residues. This chain's CDR3 is CASSKEGGGAVHEQYF. For the CDR3, the DNA is TGTGCCAGCAGCAAAGAGGGCGGGGGGGCCGTACACGAGCAGTACTTC.

This clonotype was observed many times. This chain joins TRBV4-3 and TRBJ1-3; the D gene is possibly TRBD1 (6 bases). The V gene's germline CDR1 is LGHNA and CDR2 YSLEER. V was shortened by 3 bases and J by 15 bases, with 15 bases between the two germline ends. CDR3 length: 12 amino acids. CDR3 amino acids: CASSHGPGQRYF. CDR3 nucleotides: TGCGCCAGCAGCCACGGTCCGGGACAAAGATATTTT.

This clonotype appeared many times. The chain combines TRBV5-1 with TRBJ2-1, with unresolved D. Germline CDR1 and CDR2: SGHRS and YFSETQ. The CDR3 sequence is 13 residues long. Trimming took off 2 bases at V and 4 bases at J, with 7 bases between the two ends. DNA for the CDR3: TGCGCCAGCAGCTTCGAACCTTACAATGAGCAGTTCTTC. It yields the protein CASSFEPYNEQFF.

There are many counts of this clonotype. This chain links TRBV3-1 with TRBJ1-4; 9 bases are shared with TRBD1. Trimming cost V 3 bases and J 7 bases; bases outside gene matches: 3. This CDR3 comprises 14 residues. Germline V CDR1 and CDR2: LGHDT, YNNKEL (reference sequence). The CDR3 region is CASSHGTGLEKLFF. CDR3 sequence (DNA): TGTGCCAGCAGCCACGGGACAGGGCTTGAAAAACTGTTTTTT.

The chain has TRBV5-4 and TRBJ2-7, with D perhaps given as TRBD1 or TRBD2 (5 bases each). V gave up 4 bases and J gave up 0 bases, with 11 bases separating them. Germline V CDR1 and CDR2: SGHNT, YYREEE (reference sequence). The CDR3 has 14 residues. This chain's CDR3 is CASSIGTDSYEQYF. In nucleotides, the CDR3 is TGTGCCAGCAGCATAGGGACCGACTCCTACGAGCAGTACTTC. The full variable domain, its missing parts supplied by reference TRBV5-4 and TRBJ2-7, is ETGVTQSPTHLIKTRGQQVTLRCSSQSGHNTVSWYQQALGQGPQFIFQYYREEENGRGNFPPRFSGLQFPNYSSELNVNALELDDSALYLCASSIGTDSYEQYFGPGTRLTVT.

This clonotype was seen repeatedly, ten times or more. CDR3 in DNA: TGCAGTGCTAGAGTCCTCGGGGGAGGGCAAACCTACGAGCAGTACTTC. Translating gives CSARVLGGGQTYEQYF. This chain connects TRBV20-1 to TRBJ2-7, with TRBD2 matching over 7 bases. The CDR3 runs to 16 residues. Germline CDR1 is DFQATT and CDR2 is SNEGSKA (reference sequence). Trimming took 1 base from V and 2 from J; bases not matched to a gene: 11.

This clonotype appeared many times. This chain uses TRBV5-1 with TRBJ2-2; D uncertain. The length of the CDR3 is 16 residues. Between the trimmed V and J ends, which lost 0 bases and 0 bases, there was a span of 9 bases. The germline V gene has CDR1 SGHRS and CDR2 YFSETQ. CDR3 sequence reads: CASSLDRHTNTGELFF. The CDR3 nucleotides are TGCGCCAGCAGCTTGGATAGGCATACGAACACCGGGGAGCTGTTTTTT.

The sample holds many counts of this clonotype. The chain joins TRBV20-1 to TRBJ2-1, with TRBD2 matching over 11 bases. The CDR3 is made up of 16 amino acids. V lost 0 bases to trimming and J lost 9 bases; unmatched junction nucleotides: 10. Germline V gives CDR1 DFQATT, CDR2 SNEGSKA (reference sequence). CDR3 DNA: TGCAGTGCTAGAGATCTTAGCGGGGGGGCAGTTGGTGAGCAGTTCTTC. Translation gives CSARDLSGGAVGEQFF.

This clonotype was recorded at least ten times. V is TRBV9 and J is TRBJ2-1, with D possibly TRBD2 on 5 matching bases. Between the trimmed V and J ends, which lost 10 bases and 9 bases, there was a span of 23 bases. CDR3 length equals 14 residues. Germline CDR1 and CDR2: SGDLS and YYNGEE. The CDR3 DNA is TGTGCCGCCGAAACCCGACGAGCGGCGACTGAGCAGTTCTTC. It is translated as CAAETRRAATEQFF.

This clonotype was counted at least ten times. This chain connects TRBV20-1 to TRBJ2-2; D tentatively fits TRBD1 or TRBD2 (7 bases each). The V end lost 0 bases, the J end lost 2 bases, and 16 bases lay between the germline ends. The germline CDR1 and CDR2 sequences are DFQATT and SNEGSKA (reference sequence). The CDR3 is 17 residues long. CDR3 sequence reads: CSARDLTGRGNTGELFF. The CDR3 DNA reads as TGCAGTGCTAGAGATTTGACAGGGAGGGGAAACACCGGGGAGCTGTTTTTT.

The genes are TRBV10-3 and TRBJ2-2; weak D call: TRBD2 (5 bases). Trimming removed 6 bases at V and 3 bases at J, with 17 bases between. Germline lookup yields CDR1 ENHRY and CDR2 SYGVKD. The CDR3 contains 16 residues. CDR3 sequence reads: CAISDGGSPDTGELFF. As DNA, the CDR3 is TGTGCCATCAGCGACGGCGGGTCACCGGACACCGGGGAGCTGTTTTTT.

A note on this clonotype: The junction departs from germline at one end; a sequencing error may be responsible. This sequence joins TRBV15 and TRBJ1-2; D perhaps matches TRBD1 (6 bases). The V gene's germline CDR1 is LNHNV and CDR2 YYDKDF (reference sequence). The CDR3 has 14 amino acids. The CDR3 loop reads CATSPGHKFYGYTF. Written as DNA, the CDR3 is TGTGCCACCAGCCCGGGACATAAATTCTATGGCTACACCTTT.

This clonotype was recorded many times. The chain recombines TRBV10-3 with TRBJ2-1, with 7 bases matching TRBD2. The trim removed 6 bases at V and 4 bases at J, leaving 6 bases unmatched. The CDR3 is 14 residues long. Germline V CDR1 and CDR2: ENHRY, SYGVKD. CDR3 DNA sequence: TGTGCCATCAGGAGCGGGGCAGGATACAATGAGCAGTTCTTC. As protein: CAIRSGAGYNEQFF.

This clonotype was counted ten times or more. This rearrangement joins TRBV3-1 to TRBJ1-1; 8 bases map to TRBD1. Trimming cost V 4 bases and J 4 bases; bases outside gene matches: 8. Germline V gene data show CDR1 as LGHDT and CDR2 as YNNKEL (reference sequence). This CDR3 has 15 residues. CDR3 region: CASSPGTGRSTEAFF. The CDR3 bases are TGTGCCAGCAGCCCCGGGACAGGTCGGAGCACTGAAGCTTTCTTT. Full variable domain (outside the CDR3, taken from reference TRBV3-1 and TRBJ1-1): DTAVSQTPKYLVTQMGNDKSIKCEQNLGHDTMYWYKQDSKKFLKIMFSYNNKELIINETVPNRFSPKSPDKAHLNLHINSLELGDSAVYFCASSPGTGRSTEAFFGQGTRLTVV.

This clonotype appeared many times. The V and J genes are TRBV20-1 and TRBJ1-6; 9 positions agree with TRBD1. CDR1 is DFQATT, CDR2 SNEGSKA, per germline (reference sequence). Losses at the gene ends were 5 bases for V and 7 bases for J; bases not matched to a gene: 12. This CDR3 contains 16 residues. The chain's CDR3 is CSAGPGQGLGNSPLHF. The CDR3 nucleotides read TGCAGTGCTGGGCCGGGACAGGGACTCGGCAATTCACCCCTCCACTTT.

This clonotype has at least ten counts. The CDR3 DNA follows: TGCAGCGCAGAGGGTATGAACACTGAAGCTTTCTTT. Protein product: CSAEGMNTEAFF. The rearrangement uses TRBV29-1 and TRBJ1-1; D not certain. V lost 7 bases to trimming and J lost 0 bases, with 9 bases between them. CDR1 SQVTM and CDR2 ANQGSEA come from the germline V gene. The CDR3 spans 12 residues.